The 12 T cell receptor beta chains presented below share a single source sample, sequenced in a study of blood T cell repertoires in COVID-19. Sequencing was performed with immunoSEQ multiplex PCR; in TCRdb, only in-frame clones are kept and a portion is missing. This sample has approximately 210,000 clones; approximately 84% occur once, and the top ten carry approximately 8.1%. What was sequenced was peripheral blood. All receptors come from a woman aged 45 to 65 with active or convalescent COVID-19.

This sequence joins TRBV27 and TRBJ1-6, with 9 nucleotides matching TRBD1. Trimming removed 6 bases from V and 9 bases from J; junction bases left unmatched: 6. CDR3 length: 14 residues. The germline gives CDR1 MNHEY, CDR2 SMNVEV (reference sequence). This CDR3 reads CASSTGTGSSPLHF. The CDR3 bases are TGTGCCAGCAGCACAGGGACAGGGAGTTCACCCCTCCACTTT.

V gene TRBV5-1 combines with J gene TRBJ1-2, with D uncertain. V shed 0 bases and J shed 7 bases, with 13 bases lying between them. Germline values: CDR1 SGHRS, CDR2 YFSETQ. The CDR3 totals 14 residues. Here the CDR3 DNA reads TGCGCCAGCAGCTTGGTTCACGGGTCCCCTGGCTACACCTTC. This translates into CASSLVHGSPGYTF.

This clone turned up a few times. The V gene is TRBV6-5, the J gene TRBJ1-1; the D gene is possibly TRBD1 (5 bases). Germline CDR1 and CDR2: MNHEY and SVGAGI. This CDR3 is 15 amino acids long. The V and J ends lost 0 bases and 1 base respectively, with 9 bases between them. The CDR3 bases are TGTGCCAGCAGTTACTCGGGGGGTTCGAACACTGAAGCTTTCTTT. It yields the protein CASSYSGGSNTEAFF.

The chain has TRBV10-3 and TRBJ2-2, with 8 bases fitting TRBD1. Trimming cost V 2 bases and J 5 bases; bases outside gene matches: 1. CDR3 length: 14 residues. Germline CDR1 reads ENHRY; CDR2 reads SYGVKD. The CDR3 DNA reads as TGTGCCATCAGTGAGACAGGGGGTACCGGGGAGCTGTTTTTT. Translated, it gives CAISETGGTGELFF.

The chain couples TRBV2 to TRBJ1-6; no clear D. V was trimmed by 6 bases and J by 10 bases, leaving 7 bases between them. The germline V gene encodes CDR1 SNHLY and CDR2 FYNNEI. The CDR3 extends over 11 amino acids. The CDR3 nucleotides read TGTGCCAGCAGAAACAGCTCACCCCTCCACTTT. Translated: CASRNSSPLHF. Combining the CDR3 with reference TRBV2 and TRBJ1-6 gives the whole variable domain EPEVTQTPSHQVTQMGQEVILRCVPISNHLYFYWYRQILGQKVEFLVSFYNNEISEKSEIFDDQFSVERPDGSNFTLKIRSTKLEDSAMYFCASRNSSPLHFGNGTRLTVT.

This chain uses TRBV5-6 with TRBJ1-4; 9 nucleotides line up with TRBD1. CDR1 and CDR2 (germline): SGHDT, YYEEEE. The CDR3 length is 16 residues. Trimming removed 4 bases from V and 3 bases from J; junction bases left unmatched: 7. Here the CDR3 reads CASSGTGGRPNEKLFF. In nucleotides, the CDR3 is TGTGCCAGCAGCGGAACAGGGGGCAGGCCTAATGAAAAACTGTTTTTT.

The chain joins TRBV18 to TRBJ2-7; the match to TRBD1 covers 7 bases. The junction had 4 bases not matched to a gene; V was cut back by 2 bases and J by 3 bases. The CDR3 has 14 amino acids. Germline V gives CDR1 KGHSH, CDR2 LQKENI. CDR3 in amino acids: CASSPGGQFYEQYF. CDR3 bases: TGTGCCAGCTCACCAGGGGGACAGTTCTACGAGCAGTACTTC. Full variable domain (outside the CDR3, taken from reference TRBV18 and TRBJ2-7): NAGVMQNPRHLVRRRGQEARLRCSPMKGHSHVYWYRQLPEEGLKFMVYLQKENIIDESGMPKERFSAEFPKEGPSILRIQQVVRGDSAAYFCASSPGGQFYEQYFGPGTRLTVT.

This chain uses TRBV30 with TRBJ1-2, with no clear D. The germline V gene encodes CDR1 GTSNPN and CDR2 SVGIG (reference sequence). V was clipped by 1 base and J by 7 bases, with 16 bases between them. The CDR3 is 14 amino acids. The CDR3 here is CAWSAPGFPAGYTF. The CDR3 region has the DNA TGTGCCTGGAGTGCCCCCGGGTTCCCCGCTGGCTACACCTTC.

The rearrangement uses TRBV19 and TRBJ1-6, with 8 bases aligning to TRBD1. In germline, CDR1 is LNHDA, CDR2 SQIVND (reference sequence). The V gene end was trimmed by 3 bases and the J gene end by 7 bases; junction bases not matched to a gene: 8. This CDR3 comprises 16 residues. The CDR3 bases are TGTGCCAGTAGTATCCTGACAGGGGATCAGAATTCACCCCTCCACTTT. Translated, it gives CASSILTGDQNSPLHF.

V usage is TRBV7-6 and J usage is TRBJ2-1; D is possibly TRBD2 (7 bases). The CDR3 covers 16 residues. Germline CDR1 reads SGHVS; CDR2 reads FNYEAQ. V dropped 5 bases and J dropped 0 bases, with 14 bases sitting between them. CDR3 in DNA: TGTGCCAGCAGCCGAGGGGGGGAAAGCTCCTACAATGAGCAGTTCTTC. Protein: CASSRGGESSYNEQFF.

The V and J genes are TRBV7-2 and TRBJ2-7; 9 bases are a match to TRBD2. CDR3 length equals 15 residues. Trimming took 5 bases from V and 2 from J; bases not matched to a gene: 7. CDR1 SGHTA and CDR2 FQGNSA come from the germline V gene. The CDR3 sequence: CASSQGVAGAYEQYF. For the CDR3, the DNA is TGTGCCAGCAGCCAGGGGGTAGCGGGGGCCTACGAGCAGTACTTC.

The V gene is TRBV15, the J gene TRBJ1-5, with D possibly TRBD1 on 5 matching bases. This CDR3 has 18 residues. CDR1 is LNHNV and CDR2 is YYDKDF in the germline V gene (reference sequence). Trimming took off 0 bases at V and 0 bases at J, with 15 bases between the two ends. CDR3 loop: CATSRDLSGKYSNQPQHF. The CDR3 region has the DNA TGTGCCACCAGCAGAGATCTTTCAGGGAAGTATAGCAATCAGCCCCAGCATTTT.